Presented here are 32 T cell receptor beta chains from one specimen sequenced in a study of cytomegalovirus exposure and HLA in healthy donors. The study ran its PCR with 60 Vbeta and 13 Jbeta primers. Data came from immunoSEQ multiplex PCR; TCRdb stores just in-frame clones and leaves some out. The table includes roughly 140,000 clones, roughly 80% detected once. Source material: PBMCs. The receptors derive from a man aged 40-50 years in good health and CMV-seropositive.

The V gene is TRBV9, the J gene TRBJ2-1; TRBD2 agrees at 12 bases. V was pared by 4 bases and J by 8 bases, with 10 bases of the junction left unmatched. The CDR3 runs 16 residues. Germline CDR1 is SGDLS and CDR2 is YYNGEE. CDR3 protein: CASSPRLAGVSDEQFF. CDR3 sequence (DNA): TGTGCCAGCAGCCCTCGACTAGCGGGAGTTAGCGATGAGCAGTTCTTC.

Here the CDR3 reads CASSSRQGGNSPLHF. CDR3 sequence (DNA): TGTGCCAGCAGCTCCAGACAGGGGGGTAATTCACCCCTCCACTTT. The chain recombines TRBV7-9 with TRBJ1-6, with 9 bases aligning to TRBD1. Germline V CDR1 and CDR2: SEHNR, FQNEAQ (reference sequence). CDR3 length: 15 residues. V was pared by 4 bases and J by 6 bases, with 4 bases of the junction left unmatched.

Only one count was recorded for this clone. The chain uses TRBV7-9 and TRBJ2-5, with D perhaps matching TRBD2 (5 bases). The germline V gene encodes CDR1 SEHNR and CDR2 FQNEAQ (reference sequence). CDR3 size: 16 residues. V was cut by 4 bases and J by 5 bases, with 20 bases left in between. CDR3 in amino acids: CASSSPNRAERETQYF. The CDR3 DNA reads as TGTGCCAGCAGCTCGCCCAATCGGGCGGAGCGGGAGACCCAGTACTTC.

This clone was seen once. This chain links TRBV7-3 with TRBJ1-1; 7 bases align to TRBD1. Trimming cost V 4 bases and J 0 bases; bases outside gene matches: 5. The germline V gene has CDR1 SGHTA and CDR2 FQGTGA. The length of the CDR3 is 15 residues. CDR3 DNA: TGTGCCAGCAGCTCGACAGGGCAAATGAACACTGAAGCTTTCTTT. Protein: CASSSTGQMNTEAFF.

The chain is built from TRBV5-1 and TRBJ1-1; 9 positions agree with TRBD1. The germline gives CDR1 SGHRS, CDR2 YFSETQ. The length of the CDR3 is 14 residues. Trimming removed 3 bases from V and 3 bases from J; junction bases left unmatched: 3. CDR3 DNA: TGCGCCAGCAGCTCGGACAGGGGAGACACTGAAGCTTTCTTT. Translation: CASSSDRGDTEAFF.

This clone has a handful of counts. This sequence joins TRBV7-5 and TRBJ2-7; no DNA check was done on the table's D call, TRBD2. TRBV7-5 is described as a pseudogene. This CDR3 has 16 residues. The CDR3 sequence is CARSAVRGGRADEQYF. DNA of the CDR3: TGTGCCAGAAGCGCCGTTAGGGGCGGGAGGGCCGACGAGCAGTACTTC.

This chain uses TRBV5-1 with TRBJ2-3; perhaps TRBD1 as D (6 bases). V was pared by 3 bases and J by 5 bases, with 16 bases between. The CDR3 extends over 15 amino acids. Germline CDR1 SGHRS, CDR2 YFSETQ. CDR3 nucleotide sequence: TGCGCCAGCAGCTCCTTTGGGGGCAGGGAAGATACGCAGTATTTT. Its translation is CASSSFGGREDTQYF.

This clone has a single count. CDR3 coding DNA: TGTGCCAGCAGCTGGACTAGCGGGGCCTCCTACAATGAGCAGTTCTTC. It yields the protein CASSWTSGASYNEQFF. The genes are TRBV7-2 and TRBJ2-1, with TRBD2 identical over 12 bases. Germline CDR1 is SGHTA and CDR2 is FQGNSA. V lost 4 bases and J lost 0; bases outside the gene matches: 1. The CDR3 sequence is 16 residues long.

The J gene is TRBJ1-2, the V gene TRBV27; TRBD1 matches 10 bases. The CDR3 length is 15 residues. V trimming: 5 bases; J trimming: 6 bases; junction bases outside the gene matches: 9. The germline CDR1 and CDR2 sequences are MNHEY and SMNVEV (reference sequence). The CDR3: CASSVTTGGLHGYTF. The DNA for the CDR3 is TGTGCCAGCAGTGTGACGACAGGGGGCTTGCATGGCTACACCTTC.

This sequence joins TRBV4-3 and TRBJ1-2; 7 bases align to TRBD1. Germline values: CDR1 LGHNA, CDR2 YSLEER. This CDR3 region has 15 residues. The junction had 4 bases not matched to a gene; V was cut back by 1 base and J by 2 bases. For the CDR3, the DNA is TGCGCCAGCAGCCAAGCCCGACAGGGAAACTATGGCTACACCTTC. Amino acid sequence: CASSQARQGNYGYTF.

The chain carries TRBV12-5 and TRBJ2-1; D may be TRBD2 (6 bases). Trimming took 0 bases from V and 3 from J, leaving 12 bases between them. This CDR3 is 16 amino acids long. Per germline, CDR1 LGHNT and CDR2 FRNRAP. This chain's CDR3 is CASGLVIAGSYNEQFF. CDR3 nucleotide sequence: TGTGCTAGTGGTTTGGTTATCGCGGGAAGCTACAATGAGCAGTTCTTC.

By sample fraction, this clone is medium-sized. J is TRBJ2-7 and V is TRBV14; the match to TRBD1 covers 7 bases. The CDR3 is 14 residues long. V was pared by 3 bases and J by 4 bases, with 6 bases of the junction left unmatched. The germline gives CDR1 SGHDN, CDR2 FVKESK. CDR3 DNA sequence: TGTGCCAGCAGCCACCCGGGACAGAAATACGAGCAGTACTTC. Protein: CASSHPGQKYEQYF. The full variable domain, completed using reference TRBV14 and TRBJ2-7, is EAGVTQFPSHSVIEKGQTVTLRCDPISGHDNLYWYRRVMGKEIKFLLHFVKESKQDESGMPNNRFLAERTGGTYSTLKVQPAELEDSGVYFCASSHPGQKYEQYFGPGTRLTVT.

The rearrangement links TRBV7-7 to TRBJ2-2; 7 bases are shared with TRBD2. Germline V gene data show CDR1 as SSHAT and CDR2 as FNYEAQ (reference sequence). J lost 4 bases, V lost 5 bases, and 10 bases had no gene match. There are 16 residues in the CDR3. CDR3 sequence: CASSARQRGSTGELFF. CDR3 DNA: TGTGCCAGCAGCGCCCGACAGCGGGGAAGCACCGGGGAGCTGTTTTTT.

This clone was observed a single time. V is TRBV5-4 and J is TRBJ2-7, with a possible D match to TRBD1 (5 bases). The CDR3 contains 13 residues. V was pared by 4 bases and J by 5 bases, with 13 bases between. Germline CDR1 is SGHNT and CDR2 is YYREEE (reference sequence). The CDR3 reads CASSLPKQDEQYF. The CDR3 DNA reads as TGTGCCAGCAGCCTCCCGAAACAGGACGAGCAGTACTTC. Drawing the rest from reference TRBV5-4 and TRBJ2-7, the complete variable domain is ETGVTQSPTHLIKTRGQQVTLRCSSQSGHNTVSWYQQALGQGPQFIFQYYREEENGRGNFPPRFSGLQFPNYSSELNVNALELDDSALYLCASSLPKQDEQYFGPGTRLTVT.

The chain has TRBV27 and TRBJ2-7, with 7 bases lining up with TRBD1. Germline assignment: CDR1 MNHEY and CDR2 SMNVEV (reference sequence). After removal of 6 bases from V and 2 bases from J, the junction contained 10 bases not matched to a gene. The CDR3 loop spans 15 amino acids. The CDR3 nucleotides are TGTGCCAGCAGAACGTACAGGGGTCTAACCTACGAGCAGTACTTC. Its protein product is CASRTYRGLTYEQYF.

The chain links TRBV11-2 to TRBJ2-7; 7 bases are shared with TRBD1. Losses at the gene ends were 3 bases for V and 2 bases for J; bases not matched to a gene: 1. The CDR3 extends over 13 amino acids. Germline V gene sequence: CDR1 SGHAT, CDR2 FQNNGV. The CDR3 nucleotides are TGTGCCAGCAGCTTTGGACAGGCCTACGAGCAGTACTTC. This gives the protein CASSFGQAYEQYF.

The chain is built from TRBV10-3 and TRBJ2-3; no reliable D call. V shed 3 bases and J shed 1 base, with 11 bases lying between them. This CDR3 spans 15 amino acids. Looked up from germline, CDR1 is ENHRY and CDR2 is SYGVKD. The chain's CDR3 is CAISDFMRGTDTQYF. The CDR3 bases are TGTGCCATCAGTGATTTCATGCGCGGCACAGATACGCAGTATTTT.

As concerns this clone: The junction departs from the called germline gene at one end, perhaps through a read error. The chain uses TRBV7-7 and TRBJ2-2; the match to TRBD2 covers 8 bases. This CDR3 is built from 16 residues. Looked up from germline, CDR1 is SSHAT and CDR2 is FNYEAQ (reference sequence). This CDR3 is CASSPLGGLGAGELFF. For the CDR3, the DNA is TGTGCTAGCAGCCCGCTCGGGGGACTAGGGGCCGGGGAGCTGTTTTTT.

The chain uses TRBV2 and TRBJ2-7, with 7 bases that match TRBD2. The CDR3 loop spans 15 amino acids. The V segment lost 3 bases and the J segment 4 bases; nucleotides outside the gene matches: 9. Germline loops: CDR1 SNHLY, CDR2 FYNNEI. The CDR3 bases are TGTGCCAGCAGTGAGGTTAGCGGGTTCGGTTACGAGCAGTACTTC. Protein sequence: CASSEVSGFGYEQYF.

V and J are TRBV29-1 and TRBJ2-7; 8 bases match TRBD1. The germline V gene has CDR1 SQVTM and CDR2 ANQGSEA. Trimming at V came to 7 bases and at J to 0 bases, leaving 5 bases not matched to a gene. The CDR3 is 13 amino acids. CDR3 DNA: TGCAGCGGGACAGGGACCTACTCCTACGAGCAGTACTTC. Its translation: CSGTGTYSYEQYF.

On this clone: An end of the junction does not agree with germline; a read error may underlie this. This chain links TRBV18 with TRBJ2-3; tentatively, D is TRBD2 (6 bases). Germline loops: CDR1 KGHSH, CDR2 LQKENI. The CDR3 has 15 residues. The CDR3 loop reads CASSPRGTSTDTQYF. For the CDR3, the DNA is TGTGCCAGCTCTCCACGGGGGACTAGCACAGATACGCAGTATTTT.

This chain links TRBV30 with TRBJ2-1; D possibly corresponds to TRBD2 (7 bases). The germline V and J ends were trimmed by 5 bases and 12 bases, with 11 bases remaining between them. Looked up from germline, CDR1 is GTSNPN and CDR2 is SVGIG (reference sequence). This CDR3 is 10 amino acids long. CDR3 amino acids: CAWERGGQFF. In nucleotides, the CDR3 is TGTGCCTGGGAAAGGGGGGGGCAGTTCTTC.

The rearrangement links TRBV4-3 to TRBJ2-1; maybe TRBD1 (5 bases). Germline CDR1 is LGHNA and CDR2 is YSLEER. The V end lost 3 bases, the J end lost 6 bases, and 12 bases lay between the germline ends. The CDR3 totals 14 residues. The CDR3 bases are TGCGCCAGCAGCCACAAGGGGTGGGGCAATGAGCAGTTCTTC. Translating it yields CASSHKGWGNEQFF.

This clone has only a few counts. This rearrangement joins TRBV2 to TRBJ1-1, with a weak D call TRBD1 (5 bases). The V gene lost 6 bases and the J gene lost 6 bases, with 23 bases spanning the gap. Germline loops: CDR1 SNHLY, CDR2 FYNNEI. The CDR3 is 16 residues long. The CDR3 DNA reads TGTGCCAGCAGCCCCCTTGCAGGGTACGTAAGGTCTGAAGCTTTCTTT. Translating it yields CASSPLAGYVRSEAFF.

The rearrangement links TRBV18 to TRBJ2-5, with D possibly matching TRBD1 (6 bases). Looked up from germline, CDR1 is KGHSH and CDR2 is LQKENI. The germline V and J ends were trimmed by 3 bases and 1 base, with 9 bases remaining between them. The CDR3 spans 14 residues. CDR3 in DNA: TGTGCCAGCTCACCTAAACAGGGCCAAGAGACCCAGTACTTC. Translation: CASSPKQGQETQYF.

For the CDR3, the DNA is TGTGCCAGTATTGACCCACAGTACGCGAACACCGGGGAGCTGTTTTTT. Translation gives CASIDPQYANTGELFF. This chain links TRBV19 with TRBJ2-2; D is ambiguous. The germline CDR1 and CDR2 sequences are LNHDA and SQIVND (reference sequence). Trimming took off 7 bases at V and 0 bases at J, with 15 bases between the two ends. The length of the CDR3 is 16 residues.

This chain joins TRBV6-4 and TRBJ2-3; D call uncertain. The CDR3 totals 13 residues. The ends were cut back, 6 bases at V and 8 bases at J, with 15 bases in the middle. Germline CDR1 and CDR2: MRHNA and SNTAGT. The CDR3 region has the DNA TGTGCCAGCAGCGCCACGCGACTGGGTACGCAGTATTTT. Encoded protein: CASSATRLGTQYF.

The chain employs TRBV19 and TRBJ2-7; 13 nucleotides match TRBD2. Looked up from germline, CDR1 is LNHDA and CDR2 is SQIVND (reference sequence). With V trimmed by 4 bases and J by 4 bases, 4 bases remained unmatched. The CDR3 is 15 residues long. CDR3 nucleotide sequence: TGTGCCAGTAGTACCGGGACTAGCGGGGCGTACGAGCAGTACTTC. Protein product: CASSTGTSGAYEQYF.

This clone was counted only a few times. The V and J genes are TRBV9 and TRBJ2-7, with D possibly TRBD1 on 5 matching bases. Germline CDR1 and CDR2: SGDLS and YYNGEE. Trimming left V 0 bases short and J 1 base short, with 8 bases between. The CDR3 is made up of 14 amino acids. The CDR3 is CASSVGRQSYEQYF. The CDR3 region has the DNA TGTGCCAGCAGCGTAGGGCGACAGTCCTACGAGCAGTACTTC.

This rearrangement joins TRBV2 to TRBJ1-5, with D perhaps matching TRBD1 (6 bases). Germline loops: CDR1 SNHLY, CDR2 FYNNEI. This CDR3 has 15 residues. The V end lost 7 bases, the J end lost 1 base, and 14 bases lay between the germline ends. CDR3 in amino acids: CASTLQGLSNQPQHF. The CDR3 coding sequence is TGTGCCAGCACCCTACAGGGACTAAGCAATCAGCCCCAGCATTTT.

This clone was seen only once. This sequence joins TRBV19 and TRBJ1-5; TRBD1 is a possible D gene (6 bases). The CDR3 loop spans 15 amino acids. V was shortened by 6 bases and J by 3 bases, with 15 bases between the two germline ends. The germline CDR1 and CDR2 sequences are LNHDA and SQIVND (reference sequence). This CDR3 reads CASRLTGFVNQPQHF. CDR3 DNA: TGTGCCAGTAGACTAACAGGGTTTGTCAATCAGCCCCAGCATTTT.

The rearrangement links TRBV21-1 to TRBJ2-4; the table's D call TRBD1 went unverified against the DNA. TRBV21-1 is reported as a pseudogene. The CDR3 covers 17 residues. The CDR3 DNA reads as TGTGCCAGCAGCAAATTGGCCTCCGGGACACCTCGTGGTATTCAGTACTTC. Its translation: CASSKLASGTPRGIQYF.